This T cell receptor beta chain was observed in a study of T cells in Graves' hyperthyroidism and ophthalmopathy. Authors of the study amplified TCR beta CDR3 regions from RNA transcripts. Using the HTBI primer set, a first-round RT-PCR was run on the TCR CDR3. TCRdb reprocessed the multiplex PCR reads with MiXCR, giving one entry per CDR3 protein. Of under 400,000 distinct CDR3 sequences listed, over 15% are singletons. The V end was cut by 1 base, the J end by 5 bases, with 6 bases between. The CDR3 is 13 residues long. Germline V CDR1 and CDR2: SEHNR, FQNEAQ (reference sequence). Aged 18 to 65, the patients had hyperthyroidism that was newly diagnosed and had lasted under 2 months. Diagnosis relied on clinical symptoms, serum thyroxine and TRAb, thyroid ultrasound and orbital computed tomography.

This chain links TRBV7-9 with TRBJ2-4; TRBD1 or TRBD2 may be the D gene (5 bases each). Sequencing input: blood. This clonotype originated in a woman aged 45-59 years with Graves' hyperthyroidism. The CDR3 nucleotides read TGTGCCAGCAGCTTAGGAGGGGAAAACATTCAGTACTTC. This sequence encodes CASSLGGENIQYF. Combining the CDR3 with reference TRBV7-9 and TRBJ2-4 gives the whole variable domain DTGVSQNPRHKITKRGQNVTFRCDPISEHNRLYWYRQTLGQGPEFLTYFQNEAQLEKSRLLSDRFSAERPKGSFSTLEIQRTEQGDSAMYLCASSLGGENIQYFGAGTRLSVL.